The 8 T cell receptor beta chains below all came from one sample that was sequenced in a study of patients and donors after allogeneic stem cell transplantation. Each CDR3 protein is one row after TCRdb ran MiXCR on the RT-PCR reads. The data show over 25,000 distinct CDR3 sequences, with 37% seen just once and around 80% held by the top ten. Sequenced: blood, either unsorted or a sorted T cell fraction (not recorded which). Receptor source: a human donor who was either an allogeneic HSCT recipient or a stem cell or donor lymphocyte infusion donor (not recorded which). It is not recorded whose cells these are; they may come from a transplant donor.

The V gene is TRBV4-3, the J gene TRBJ2-4; D unresolved. Between the trimmed V and J ends, which lost 1 base and 1 base, there was a span of 11 bases. The CDR3 runs 16 residues. CDR1 LGHNA and CDR2 YSLEER come from the germline V gene. CDR3 residues: CASSQVPLGAKNIQYF. The CDR3 nucleotides read TGCGCCAGCAGCCAAGTTCCCCTAGGGGCCAAAAACATTCAGTACTTC.

The sample holds many counts of this clonotype. The CDR3 loop reads CSARDPGIRNYGYTF. CDR3 coding DNA: TGCAGTGCTAGGGACCCAGGGATACGGAACTATGGCTACACCTTC. The rearrangement uses TRBV20-1 and TRBJ1-2; a possible D gene is TRBD1 (5 bases). Trimming took off 3 bases at V and 2 bases at J, with 16 bases between the two ends. The CDR3 totals 15 residues. Germline CDR1 DFQATT, CDR2 SNEGSKA (reference sequence).

This clonotype was detected a few times. The rearrangement joins TRBV25-1 to TRBJ2-4, with D tentatively TRBD1 (6 bases). This CDR3 contains 15 residues. With 2 bases removed from V and 1 base from J, the gap between germline ends came to 9 bases. The germline CDR1 and CDR2 sequences are MGHDK and SYGVNS. For the CDR3, the DNA is TGTGCCAGCAGTGAACAGGGGCTGGCCAAAAACATTCAGTACTTC. Its translation is CASSEQGLAKNIQYF.

In this sample, this clonotype turned up a few times. The rearrangement joins TRBV24-1 to TRBJ2-7, with no clear D. This CDR3 spans 17 amino acids. The germline CDR1 and CDR2 sequences are KGHDR and SFDVKD. V was pared by 5 bases and J by 2 bases, with 21 bases between. CDR3 DNA: TGTGCCACCAGTGGAAGGGCATTAATGGAAACTGCCTACGAGCAGTACGTC. This codes for CATSGRALMETAYEQYV.

V gene TRBV30 combines with J gene TRBJ2-2, with 9 bases matching TRBD1. Germline V CDR1 and CDR2: GTSNPN, SVGIG (reference sequence). V was clipped by 8 bases and J by 5 bases; unmatched bases: 9. There are 14 residues in the CDR3. The CDR3 region has the DNA TGTGCCCAACACCGGGACAGGGTGACCGGGGAGCTGTTTTTT. Protein: CAQHRDRVTGELFF.

CDR3 bases: TGTGCCAATGGACAGGGAAATACTGAAGCTTTCTTT. It specifies CANGQGNTEAFF. The chain employs TRBV10-3 and TRBJ1-1, with 8 bases fitting TRBD1. V was pared by 10 bases and J by 5 bases, with 6 bases of the junction left unmatched. This CDR3 has 12 residues. CDR1 and CDR2 (germline): ENHRY, SYGVKD.

This clonotype was detected only a few times. J is TRBJ1-2 and V is TRBV18, with D perhaps TRBD1 (5 bases). V shed 3 bases and J shed 2 bases, with 13 bases lying between them. The CDR3 is 15 amino acids. Germline lookup yields CDR1 KGHSH and CDR2 LQKENI. CDR3 residues: CASSPLAGPNYGYTF. The CDR3 bases are TGTGCCAGCTCACCTCTGGCGGGACCGAACTATGGCTACACCTTC.

This clonotype came up a few times. This sequence joins TRBV24-1 and TRBJ1-5; no firm D call. V lost 12 bases to trimming and J lost 0 bases, with 14 bases between them. This CDR3 has 14 residues. Germline assignment: CDR1 KGHDR and CDR2 SFDVKD. The CDR3 region is CAPRYCYSNQPQHF. As DNA, the CDR3 is TGTGCCCCCCGTTACTGCTATAGCAATCAGCCCCAGCATTTT.